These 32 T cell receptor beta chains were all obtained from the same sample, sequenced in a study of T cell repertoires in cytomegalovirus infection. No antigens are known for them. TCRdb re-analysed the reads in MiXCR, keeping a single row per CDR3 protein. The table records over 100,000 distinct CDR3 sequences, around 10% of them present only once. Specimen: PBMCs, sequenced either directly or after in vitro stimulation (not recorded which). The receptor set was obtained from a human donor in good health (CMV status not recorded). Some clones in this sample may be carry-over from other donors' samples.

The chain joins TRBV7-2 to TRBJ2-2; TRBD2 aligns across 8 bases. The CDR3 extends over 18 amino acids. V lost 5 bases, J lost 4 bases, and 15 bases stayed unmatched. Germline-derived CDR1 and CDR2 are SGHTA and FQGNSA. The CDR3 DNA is TGTGCCAGCAGCATTAGGACCGGGACTAGAAGTTCCACCGGGGAGCTGTTTTTT. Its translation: CASSIRTGTRSSTGELFF. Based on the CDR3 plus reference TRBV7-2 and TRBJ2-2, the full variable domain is GAGVSQSPSNKVTEKGKDVELRCDPISGHTALYWYRQSLGQGLEFLIYFQGNSAPDKSGLPSDRFSAERTGGSVSTLTIQRTQQEDSAVYLCASSIRTGTRSSTGELFFGEGSRLTVL.

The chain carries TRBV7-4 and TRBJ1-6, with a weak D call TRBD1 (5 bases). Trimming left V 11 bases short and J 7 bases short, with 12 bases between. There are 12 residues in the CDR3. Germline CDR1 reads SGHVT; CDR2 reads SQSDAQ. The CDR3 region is CAGGEENSPLHF. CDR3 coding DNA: TGTGCCGGGGGAGAAGAAAATTCACCCCTCCACTTT.

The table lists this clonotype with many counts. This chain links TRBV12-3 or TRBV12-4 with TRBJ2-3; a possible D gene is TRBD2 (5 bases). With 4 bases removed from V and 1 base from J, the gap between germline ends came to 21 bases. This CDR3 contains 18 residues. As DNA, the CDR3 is TGTGCCAGCAGTTCCGACTACCTTAATTCACGGGGCACAGATACGCAGTATTTT. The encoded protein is CASSSDYLNSRGTDTQYF.

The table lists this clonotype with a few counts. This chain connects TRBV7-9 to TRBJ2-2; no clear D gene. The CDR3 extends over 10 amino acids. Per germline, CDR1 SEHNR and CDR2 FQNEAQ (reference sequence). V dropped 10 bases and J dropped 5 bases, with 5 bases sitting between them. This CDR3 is CATGTGELFF. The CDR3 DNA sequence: TGTGCCACAGGAACCGGGGAGCTGTTTTTT.

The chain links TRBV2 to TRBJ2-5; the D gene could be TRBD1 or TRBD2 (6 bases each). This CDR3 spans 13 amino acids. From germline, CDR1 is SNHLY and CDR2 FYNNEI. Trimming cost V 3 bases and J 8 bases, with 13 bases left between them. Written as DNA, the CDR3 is TGTGCCAGCAGTGATAACAGGGAGGTAACCCAGTACTTC. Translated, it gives CASSDNREVTQYF.

The CDR3 coding sequence is TGTGCCAGCAGCTTAGTCCAGGCTAATGAAAAACTGTTTTTT. Amino acid sequence: CASSLVQANEKLFF. The chain carries TRBV7-9 and TRBJ1-4; D uncertain. The CDR3 sequence is 14 residues long. Germline CDR1 is SEHNR and CDR2 is FQNEAQ (reference sequence). V lost 1 base and J lost 3, with 6 bases in between.

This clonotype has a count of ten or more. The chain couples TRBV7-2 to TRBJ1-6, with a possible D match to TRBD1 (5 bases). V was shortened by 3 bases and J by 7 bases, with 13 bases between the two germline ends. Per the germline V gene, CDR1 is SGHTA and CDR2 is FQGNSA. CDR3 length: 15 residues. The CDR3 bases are TGTGCCAGCAGCTTTGTGCAGGGACTAAATTCACCCCTCCACTTT. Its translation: CASSFVQGLNSPLHF.

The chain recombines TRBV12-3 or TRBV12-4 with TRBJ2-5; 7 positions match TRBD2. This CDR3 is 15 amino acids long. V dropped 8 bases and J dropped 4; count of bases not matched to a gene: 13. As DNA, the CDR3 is TGTGCCAGCCGAAGAGCGGGGCCGGGAGGAGAGACCCAGTACTTC. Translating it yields CASRRAGPGGETQYF.

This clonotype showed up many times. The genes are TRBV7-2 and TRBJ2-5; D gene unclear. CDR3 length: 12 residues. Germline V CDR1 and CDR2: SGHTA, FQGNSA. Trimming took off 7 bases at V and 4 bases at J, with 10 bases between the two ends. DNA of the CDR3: TGTGCCAGCACCCCTTTACGAGAGACCCAGTACTTC. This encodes CASTPLRETQYF.

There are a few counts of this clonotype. The CDR3 DNA sequence: TGTGCCAGCAGTTACAACCCTCCCGACCTCCTTAGACATATCTATGGCTACACCTTC. Its protein product is CASSYNPPDLLRHIYGYTF. The V call is TRBV6-2 or TRBV6-3, the J call TRBJ1-2; D gene unclear. CDR3 length: 19 amino acids. V was trimmed by 2 bases and J by 4 bases, leaving 26 bases between them. Germline-derived CDR1 and CDR2 are MNHEY and SVGEGT.

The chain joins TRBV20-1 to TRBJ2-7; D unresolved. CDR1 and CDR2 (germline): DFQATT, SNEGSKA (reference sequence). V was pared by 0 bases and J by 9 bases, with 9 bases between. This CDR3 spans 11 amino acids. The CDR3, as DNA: TGCAGTGCTAGAGATCATTTGCGGCAGTACTTC. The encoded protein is CSARDHLRQYF.

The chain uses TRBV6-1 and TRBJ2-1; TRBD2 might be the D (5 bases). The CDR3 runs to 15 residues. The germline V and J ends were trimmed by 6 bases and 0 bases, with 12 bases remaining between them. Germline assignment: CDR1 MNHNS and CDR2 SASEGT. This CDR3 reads CASRKLGSSYNEQFF. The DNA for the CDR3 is TGTGCCAGCAGGAAACTAGGGAGCTCCTACAATGAGCAGTTCTTC.

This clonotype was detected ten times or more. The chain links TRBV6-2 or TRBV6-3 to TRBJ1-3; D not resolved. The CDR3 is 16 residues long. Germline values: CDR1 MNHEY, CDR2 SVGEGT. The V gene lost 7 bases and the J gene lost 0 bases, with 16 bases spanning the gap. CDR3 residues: CASTPRPGLSGNTIYF. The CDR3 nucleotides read TGTGCCAGCACTCCCCGCCCGGGCCTCTCTGGAAACACCATATATTTT.

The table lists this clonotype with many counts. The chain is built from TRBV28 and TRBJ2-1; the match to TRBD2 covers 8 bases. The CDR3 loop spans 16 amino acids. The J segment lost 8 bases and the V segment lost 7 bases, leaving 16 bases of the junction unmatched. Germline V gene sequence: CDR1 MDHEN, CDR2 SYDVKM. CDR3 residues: CASTPTGLAGGDEQFF. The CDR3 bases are TGTGCCAGCACACCAACCGGGCTAGCGGGTGGGGATGAGCAGTTCTTC.

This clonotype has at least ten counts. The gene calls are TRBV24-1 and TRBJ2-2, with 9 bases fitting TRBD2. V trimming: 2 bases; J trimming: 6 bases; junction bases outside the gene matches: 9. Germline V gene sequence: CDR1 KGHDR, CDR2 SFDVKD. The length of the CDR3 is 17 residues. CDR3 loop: CATSDSRTSVDAGELFF. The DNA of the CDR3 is TGTGCCACCAGTGATTCAAGGACTAGCGTGGACGCCGGGGAGCTGTTTTTT.

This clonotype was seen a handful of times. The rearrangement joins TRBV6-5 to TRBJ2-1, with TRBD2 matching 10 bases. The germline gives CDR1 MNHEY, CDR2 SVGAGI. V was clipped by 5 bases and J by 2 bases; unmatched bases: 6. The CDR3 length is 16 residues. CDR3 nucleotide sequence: TGTGCCAGCAGTAAAACTAGCGGGATACCCTACAATGAGCAGTTCTTC. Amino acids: CASSKTSGIPYNEQFF.

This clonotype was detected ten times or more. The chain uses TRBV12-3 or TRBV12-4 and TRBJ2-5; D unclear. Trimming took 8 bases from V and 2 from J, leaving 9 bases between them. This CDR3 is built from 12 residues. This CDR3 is CASSEVQETQYF. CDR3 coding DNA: TGTGCCAGCTCAGAAGTTCAAGAGACCCAGTACTTC.

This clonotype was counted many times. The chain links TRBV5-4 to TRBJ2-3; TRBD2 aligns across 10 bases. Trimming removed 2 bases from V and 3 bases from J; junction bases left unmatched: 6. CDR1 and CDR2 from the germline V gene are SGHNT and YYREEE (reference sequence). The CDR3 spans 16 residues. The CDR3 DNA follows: TGTGCCAGCAGCTTAGCGGGAGGGCCTGGAACAGATACGCAGTATTTT. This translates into CASSLAGGPGTDTQYF.

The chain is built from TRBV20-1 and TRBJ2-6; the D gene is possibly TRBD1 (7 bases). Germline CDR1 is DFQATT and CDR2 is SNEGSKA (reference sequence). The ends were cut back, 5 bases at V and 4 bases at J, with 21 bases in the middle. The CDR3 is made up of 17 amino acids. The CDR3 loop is CSAPGAGGTSGANVLTF. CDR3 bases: TGCAGTGCTCCGGGGGCAGGGGGGACGAGCGGGGCCAACGTCCTGACTTTC.

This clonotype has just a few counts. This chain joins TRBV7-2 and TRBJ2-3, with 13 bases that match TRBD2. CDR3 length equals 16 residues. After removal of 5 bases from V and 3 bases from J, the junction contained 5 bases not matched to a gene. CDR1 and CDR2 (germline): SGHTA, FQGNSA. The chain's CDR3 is CASSPRLAGGTDTQYF. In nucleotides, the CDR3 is TGTGCCAGCAGCCCAAGACTAGCGGGAGGAACAGATACGCAGTATTTT.

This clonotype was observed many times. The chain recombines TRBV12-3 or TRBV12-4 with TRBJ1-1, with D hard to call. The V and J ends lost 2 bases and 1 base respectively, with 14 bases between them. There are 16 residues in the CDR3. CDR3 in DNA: TGTGCCAGCAGTTTACCCTTCGGAATTGGGAACACTGAAGCTTTCTTT. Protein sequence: CASSLPFGIGNTEAFF.

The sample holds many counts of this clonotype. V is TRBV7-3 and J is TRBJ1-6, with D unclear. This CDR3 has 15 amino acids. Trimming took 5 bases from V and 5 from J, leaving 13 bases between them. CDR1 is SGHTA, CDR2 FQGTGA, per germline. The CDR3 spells CASSRGRLDNSPLHF. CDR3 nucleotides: TGTGCCAGCAGCCGTGGGAGGTTGGATAATTCACCCCTCCACTTT.

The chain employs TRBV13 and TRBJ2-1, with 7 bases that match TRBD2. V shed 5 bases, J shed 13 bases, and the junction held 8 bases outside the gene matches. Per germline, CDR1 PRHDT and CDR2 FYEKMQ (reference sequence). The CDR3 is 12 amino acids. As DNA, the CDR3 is TGTGCCAGCAGCCCCCCGGGCGGGAGACAGTTCTTC. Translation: CASSPPGGRQFF.

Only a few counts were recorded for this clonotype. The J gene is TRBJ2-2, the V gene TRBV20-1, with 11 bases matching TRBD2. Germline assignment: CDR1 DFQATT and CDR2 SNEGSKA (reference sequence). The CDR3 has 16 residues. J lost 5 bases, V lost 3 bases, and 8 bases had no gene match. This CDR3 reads CSASSLAGDRTGELFF. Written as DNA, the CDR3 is TGCAGTGCTAGTTCACTAGCGGGAGATAGGACCGGGGAGCTGTTTTTT.

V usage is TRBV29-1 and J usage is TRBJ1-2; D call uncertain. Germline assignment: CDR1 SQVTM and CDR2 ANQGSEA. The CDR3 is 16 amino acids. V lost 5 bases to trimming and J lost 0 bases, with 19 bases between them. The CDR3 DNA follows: TGCAGCGTTAGCTTCGGGCCCCAGGCCTCTAACTATGGCTACACCTTC. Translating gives CSVSFGPQASNYGYTF.

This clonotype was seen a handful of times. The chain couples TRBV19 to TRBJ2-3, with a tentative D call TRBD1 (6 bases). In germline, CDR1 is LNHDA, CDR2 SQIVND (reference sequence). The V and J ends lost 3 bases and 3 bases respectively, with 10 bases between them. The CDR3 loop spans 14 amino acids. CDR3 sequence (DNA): TGTGCCAGTAGTATCGTGAGGGGGACAGATACGCAGTATTTT. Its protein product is CASSIVRGTDTQYF.

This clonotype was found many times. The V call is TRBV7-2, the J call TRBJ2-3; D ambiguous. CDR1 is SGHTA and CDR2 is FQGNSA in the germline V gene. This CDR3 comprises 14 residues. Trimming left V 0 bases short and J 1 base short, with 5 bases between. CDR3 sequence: CASSLAHGTDTQYF. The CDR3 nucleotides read TGTGCCAGCAGCTTAGCCCACGGCACAGATACGCAGTATTTT. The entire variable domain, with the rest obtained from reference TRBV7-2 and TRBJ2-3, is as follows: GAGVSQSPSNKVTEKGKDVELRCDPISGHTALYWYRQSLGQGLEFLIYFQGNSAPDKSGLPSDRFSAERTGGSVSTLTIQRTQQEDSAVYLCASSLAHGTDTQYFGPGTRLTVL.

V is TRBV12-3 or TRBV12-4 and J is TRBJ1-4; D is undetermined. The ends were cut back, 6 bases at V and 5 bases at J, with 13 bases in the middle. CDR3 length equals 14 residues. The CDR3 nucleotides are TGTGCCAGCAGGATCCGGGATACAAATGAAAAACTGTTTTTT. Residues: CASRIRDTNEKLFF.

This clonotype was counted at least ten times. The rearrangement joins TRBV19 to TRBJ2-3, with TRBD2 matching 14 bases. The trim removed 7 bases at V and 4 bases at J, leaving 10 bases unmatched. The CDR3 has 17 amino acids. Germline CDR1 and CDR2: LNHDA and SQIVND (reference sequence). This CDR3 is CASTSRLAGGQADTQYF. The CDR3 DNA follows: TGTGCCAGTACCTCTAGACTAGCGGGAGGGCAAGCAGATACGCAGTATTTT.

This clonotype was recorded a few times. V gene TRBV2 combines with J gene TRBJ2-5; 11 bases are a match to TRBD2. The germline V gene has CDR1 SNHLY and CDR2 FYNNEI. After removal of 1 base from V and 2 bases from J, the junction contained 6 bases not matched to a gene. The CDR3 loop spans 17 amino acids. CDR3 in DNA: TGTGCCAGCAGTGAAGTATCGAGACTAGCGGGGCAAGAGACCCAGTACTTC. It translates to CASSEVSRLAGQETQYF.

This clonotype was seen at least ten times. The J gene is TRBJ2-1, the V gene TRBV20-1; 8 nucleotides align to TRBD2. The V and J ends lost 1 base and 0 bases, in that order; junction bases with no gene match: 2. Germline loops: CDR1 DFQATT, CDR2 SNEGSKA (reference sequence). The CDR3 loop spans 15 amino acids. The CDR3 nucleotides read TGCAGTGCTAGAGGACTAGCGTACTCCTACAATGAGCAGTTCTTC. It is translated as CSARGLAYSYNEQFF.

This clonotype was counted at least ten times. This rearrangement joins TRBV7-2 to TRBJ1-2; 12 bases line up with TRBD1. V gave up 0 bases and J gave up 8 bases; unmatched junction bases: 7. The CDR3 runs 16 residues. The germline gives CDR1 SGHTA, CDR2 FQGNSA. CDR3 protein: CASSLAPGQGALGYTF. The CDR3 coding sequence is TGTGCCAGCAGCTTAGCCCCGGGACAGGGGGCCTTAGGCTACACCTTC.